This T cell receptor (beta chain) came from a study of T cell repertoires in cytomegalovirus infection. Study as a whole: The authors relied on CMV epitopes, both recently identified HLA-C-restricted and well-studied HLA-B-restricted. CMV infection and matching HLA type were both indicated by public TCR beta signatures.

Study results and limitations: Identification of carriers of CMV plus the relevant HLA was performed using cumulative public TCR beta family frequency. HLA-C-restricted CMV-specific TCR beta clonotypes were dominant in the ex vivo response.

This clonotype was observed at least ten times. Its antigen is unknown. TCRdb used MiXCR to reprocess the reads, holding one entry per CDR3 protein. The sample includes 95,000 to 120,000 distinct CDR3 sequences, roughly 30% seen only once; the top ten take approximately 41%. Sequencing was performed on CD8+ T cells from cultured PBMCs, taken from culture after CMV antigen stimulation. The receptor's source is a human donor in good health (CMV status not recorded). Some clones in this sample may be carry-over from other donors' samples.

CDR3: CASSPSPGGLETQYF. CDR3 coding DNA: TGTGCCAGCAGCCCATCCCCAGGGGGCCTAGAGACCCAGTACTTC. The chain is built from TRBV7-9 and TRBJ2-5; 8 bases match TRBD1. Germline trimming cut 5 bases from V and 4 bases from J; bases unmatched to any gene: 9. CDR3 size: 15 residues. Per the germline V gene, CDR1 is SEHNR and CDR2 is FQNEAQ (reference sequence).